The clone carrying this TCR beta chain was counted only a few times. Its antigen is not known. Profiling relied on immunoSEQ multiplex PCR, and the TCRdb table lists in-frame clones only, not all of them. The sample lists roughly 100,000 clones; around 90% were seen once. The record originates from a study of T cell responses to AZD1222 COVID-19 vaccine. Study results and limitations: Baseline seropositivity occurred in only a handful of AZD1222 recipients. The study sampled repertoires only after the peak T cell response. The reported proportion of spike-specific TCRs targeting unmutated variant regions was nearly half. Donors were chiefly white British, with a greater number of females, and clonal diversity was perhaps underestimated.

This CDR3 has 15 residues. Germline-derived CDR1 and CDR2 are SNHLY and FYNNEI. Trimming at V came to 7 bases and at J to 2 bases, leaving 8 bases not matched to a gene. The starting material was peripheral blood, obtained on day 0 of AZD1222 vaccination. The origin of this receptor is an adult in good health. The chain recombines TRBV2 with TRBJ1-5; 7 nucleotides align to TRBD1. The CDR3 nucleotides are TGTGCCAGCACGGGAACAGGGGCTGGCAATCAGCCCCAGCATTTT. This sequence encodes CASTGTGAGNQPQHF. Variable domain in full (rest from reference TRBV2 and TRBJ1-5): EPEVTQTPSHQVTQMGQEVILRCVPISNHLYFYWYRQILGQKVEFLVSFYNNEISEKSEIFDDQFSVERPDGSNFTLKIRSTKLEDSAMYFCASTGTGAGNQPQHFGDGTRLSIL.